The 10 T cell receptor beta chains below were found in one sample sequenced in a study of tumor-infiltrating lymphocytes in primary liver carcinoma (dated by TCRdb to about 2017). TRIzol reagent was used to extract blood RNA from unsorted whole blood, while the DNeasy Blood & Tissue kit provided the germline DNA. Instrument used: Illumina HiSeq 2500. Starting from about 550 ng total RNA, TCRbeta-specific cDNA was produced by reverse transcription with a constant-region primer and ProtoScript II reverse transcriptase. The TCRbeta libraries were prepared through three rounds of nested multiplex PCR following a slightly modified ARM-PCR procedure. Each of the first two PCR rounds ran for approximately 10 cycles and used multiplex TRBV1-TRBV30 forward primers together with a Cbeta reverse primer. The public reads were reprocessed in TCRdb via fastp at Q25 and MiXCR, keeping in-frame beta chains. Every entry covers one CDR3 protein and lists the most common genes and DNA from its rows. This sample is represented by about 350,000 distinct CDR3 sequences; less than 70% of them were singletons. The ten most abundant clones make up about 6.1% of the sample.

The sequenced sample consisted of peripheral blood. The origin of the receptors is a man aged 35 to 55 with primary liver carcinoma and hepatitis B virus infection.

A note on this clonotype: A read error is possible here, since a much larger clone lies one base away. This chain uses TRBV6-6 with TRBJ2-7; no definite D call. CDR3 length: 12 amino acids. V lost 2 bases and J 2 bases, leaving 4 bases between the germline ends. Germline assignment: CDR1 MNHNY and CDR2 SVGAGI (reference sequence). The CDR3 bases are TGTGCCAGCAGTTACGTCACCTACGAGCAGTACTTC. Its translation: CASSYVTYEQYF.

Note on this clonotype: A read error may produce the germline difference seen at one junction end. The chain is built from TRBV11-2 and TRBJ2-7, with D possibly being TRBD2 (6 bases). CDR1 is SGHAT and CDR2 is FQNNGV in the germline V gene. The CDR3 is made up of 14 amino acids. The CDR3 sequence: CASSHGTGAVERYF. CDR3 nucleotide sequence: TGTGCCAGCAGCCATGGGACGGGAGCGGTCGAGCGGTACTTC.

On this clonotype: At one of its ends the junction is not consistent with the germline gene, which may arise from a read error. The chain couples TRBV5-1 to TRBJ1-1; D is unclear. Germline values: CDR1 SGHRS, CDR2 YFSETQ. This CDR3 spans 13 amino acids. The CDR3 DNA reads TGCGCCAGCAGCTTTAAGGGTAACACTCAAGCTTTATTT. Its translation: CASSFKGNTQALF. Using reference TRBV5-1 and TRBJ1-1 for the parts outside the CDR3, the full variable domain is KAGVTQTPRYLIKTRGQQVTLSCSPISGHRSVSWYQQTPGQGLQFLFEYFSETQRNKGNFPGRFSGRQFSNSRSEMNVSTLELGDSALYLCASSFKGNTQALFGQGTRLTVV.

This chain links TRBV29-1 with TRBJ2-7, with D possibly matching TRBD2 (5 bases). The assigned J gene may be wrong: the sequence end matches TRBJ2-1 better. The CDR3 is 15 residues long. Germline V gives CDR1 SQVTM, CDR2 ANQGSEA. The CDR3 region has the DNA TGCAGCGTTTCCGGACTGAGGCTTAGTACCTATGGGCAGTTCTTC. As protein: CSVSGLRLSTYGQFF.

V and J are TRBV5-1 and TRBJ2-3; 11 positions agree with TRBD2. The CDR3 extends over 16 amino acids. From germline, CDR1 is SGHRS and CDR2 YFSETQ. Trimming took 1 base from V and 5 from J; bases not matched to a gene: 6. The CDR3 loop is CASSLLAGGQGDTQYF. The CDR3 coding sequence is TGCGCCAGCAGCTTGCTAGCGGGAGGCCAGGGAGATACGCAGTATTTT. Combining the CDR3 with reference TRBV5-1 and TRBJ2-3 gives the whole variable domain KAGVTQTPRYLIKTRGQQVTLSCSPISGHRSVSWYQQTPGQGLQFLFEYFSETQRNKGNFPGRFSGRQFSNSRSEMNVSTLELGDSALYLCASSLLAGGQGDTQYFGPGTRLTVL.

Concerning this clonotype itself: The junction departs from germline at one end; a sequencing error may be responsible. The chain is built from TRBV11-2 and TRBJ2-7; 12 positions match TRBD2. Germline lookup yields CDR1 SGHAT and CDR2 FQNNGV. CDR3 length equals 18 residues. The CDR3 region is CANSYLPGLAGPSYEQYF. The DNA of the CDR3 is TGTGCCAACAGCTATCTCCCGGGACTAGCGGGCCCCTCCTATGAGCAGTACTTC.

This chain uses TRBV7-9 with TRBJ1-5, with D possibly TRBD1 on 5 matching bases. Germline lookup yields CDR1 SEHNR and CDR2 FQNEAQ (reference sequence). V shed 5 bases and J shed 5 bases, with 10 bases lying between them. The length of the CDR3 is 13 residues. The CDR3 loop reads CASSPGPHQPQHF. Here the CDR3 DNA reads TGTGCCAGCAGCCCGGGGCCACATCAGCCCCAGCATTTT.

This clonotype has a count of ten or more. The chain joins TRBV10-3 to TRBJ2-1; 7 bases map to TRBD2. This CDR3 region has 17 residues. Losses at the gene ends were 3 bases for V and 0 bases for J; bases not matched to a gene: 8. Germline CDR1 is ENHRY and CDR2 is SYGVKD. The CDR3: CAISDVGRESSYNEQFF. The CDR3 bases are TGTGCCATCAGTGACGTGGGGCGGGAGAGCTCCTACAATGAGCAGTTCTTC.

Note on this clonotype: One junction end disagrees with the germline gene, perhaps due to a read error. V usage is TRBV10-3 and J usage is TRBJ1-1, with D uncertain. CDR3 size: 13 residues. Germline-derived CDR1 and CDR2 are ENHRY and SYGVKD. The CDR3 loop reads CAISGGGNTETSF. The CDR3 nucleotides read TGTGCCATCAGTGGGGGAGGGAACACTGAAACTTCCTTT.

This chain uses TRBV20-1 with TRBJ2-3; unclear D gene. V was cut by 5 bases and J by 0 bases, with 3 bases left in between. This CDR3 is built from 11 residues. CDR1 is DFQATT and CDR2 is SNEGSKA in the germline V gene (reference sequence). The CDR3 sequence: CSAVSTDTQYF. DNA of the CDR3: TGCAGTGCTGTTAGCACAGATACGCAGTATTTT.